This T cell receptor (beta chain) was captured by sequencing in a study of Ad26.COV2.S vaccination and SARS-CoV-2 variants. This clone was counted a single time. Its target is not known. Overall study findings and caveats: Recipients of vaccine and of placebo showed similar breadth of their non-spike TCR repertoires. The study found higher spike-specific TCR breadth in vaccine than placebo recipients. Post-vaccination breadth of spike-specific CD8+ and CD4+ T cell responses was reportedly substantial. Estimates derived from TCR breadth and depth analyses may have underestimated total T cell responses.

TCRdb keeps only in-frame clones here, not all; method: immunoSEQ multiplex PCR. Of 300,000 to 450,000 clones listed, 90% to 95% were seen once; the top ten hold around 4%. The sequence derives from a human donor who had recovered from COVID-19. This material consisted of peripheral blood, taken after recovery from COVID-19.

CDR3 DNA: TGTGCCAGCCGGGACGATCCCAATGAGCAGTTCTTC. It specifies CASRDDPNEQFF. The genes are TRBV18 and TRBJ2-1, with D perhaps being TRBD1 or TRBD2 (5 bases each). Germline-derived CDR1 and CDR2 are KGHSH and LQKENI. V lost 8 bases to trimming and J lost 6 bases, with 11 bases between them. The CDR3 loop spans 12 amino acids.